This TCR beta chain was retrieved from a study of cytomegalovirus exposure and HLA in healthy donors. As for the study in general: Roughly 180 million T cells yielded approximately 110 million unique TCR beta sequences in earlier analysis.

Study-level results: In vitro data verified a few CMV-associated chains as specific for CMV antigens. In a later analysis, HLA-associated TCR beta chains were more clonally expanded than equally common others.

V lost 0 bases and J lost 2, with 7 bases in between. Per germline, CDR1 GTSNPN and CDR2 SVGIG (reference sequence). This CDR3 has 13 amino acids. As for the donors, each was a healthy bone marrow donor. About this clone: Its target is not known.

With 60 Vbeta and 13 Jbeta primers, the PCR was carried out. Measured with immunoSEQ multiplex PCR; TCRdb has only the in-frame clones, and not every one. The table records over 120,000 clones, roughly four fifths of them present only once. The sequencing sample was made of PBMCs. This TCR was recovered from a man aged 30 to 39 in good health and CMV-seronegative. The V and J genes are TRBV30 and TRBJ1-1; D not resolved. The CDR3 here is CAWSVGFNTEAFF. CDR3 DNA: TGTGCCTGGAGTGTCGGGTTCAACACTGAAGCTTTCTTT.